The 8 T cell receptor beta chains below all came from one sample that was sequenced in a study of kidney transplant recipient with SARS-CoV-2 infection (dated by TCRdb to the early 2020s). Sequencing relied on an Illumina MiSeq. The raw public reads went through TCRdb reprocessing: fastp at Q25, MiXCR clone calling, in-frame beta chains kept. CDR3 protein duplicates are merged, each entry listing the most common genes and DNA. The sample table holds roughly 250,000 distinct CDR3 sequences, of which 29% were seen once. Of the sample, roughly 7% falls within the top ten clones. The meaning of the sample's time point label: pre-pandemic baseline sample and day 111 after first positive SARS-CoV-2 test. The source was a blood sample, collected at baseline and between days 110 and 120 from a kidney transplant recipient. Receptors originate from a male patient aged 30 to 39 who had COVID-19 and was a kidney transplant recipient. Following a transplant, some T cells may be graft donor cells, not patient cells.

This clonotype was seen repeatedly, ten times or more. The chain has TRBV11-1 and TRBJ1-2; D call uncertain. Germline CDR1 and CDR2: SGHAT and FQDESV (reference sequence). This CDR3 contains 17 residues. V lost 5 bases to trimming and J lost 4 bases, with 23 bases between them. The CDR3 loop is CASSGITKAGKTYGYTF. The CDR3 bases are TGTGCCAGCAGCGGTATTACTAAGGCTGGAAAGACCTATGGCTACACCTTC.

This clonotype occurred a few times. The rearrangement uses TRBV5-4 and TRBJ1-3; a possible D gene is TRBD1 (5 bases). From germline, CDR1 is SGHNT and CDR2 YYREEE (reference sequence). V was cut by 0 bases and J by 2 bases, with 6 bases left in between. This CDR3 has 14 amino acids. The CDR3 coding sequence is TGTGCCAGCAGCTTGGACAGGACTGGAAACACCATATATTTT. Its protein product is CASSLDRTGNTIYF.

This clonotype was seen a few times. The V and J genes are TRBV20-1 and TRBJ2-5; weak D call: TRBD2 (6 bases). The V end lost 7 bases, the J end lost 1 base, and 13 bases lay between the germline ends. Germline V gives CDR1 DFQATT, CDR2 SNEGSKA (reference sequence). CDR3 size: 13 residues. CDR3 DNA: TGCAGTGTGCAGCGGGTTCCCCAAGAGACCCAGTACTTC. Translated: CSVQRVPQETQYF.

There are many counts of this clonotype. This chain connects TRBV28 to TRBJ1-6; no clear D gene. Germline CDR1 reads MDHEN; CDR2 reads SYDVKM. The CDR3 length is 15 residues. V was trimmed by 1 base and J by 7 bases, leaving 11 bases between them. CDR3 loop: CASSLLSGGNSPLHF. In DNA form, the CDR3 reads TGTGCCAGCAGTTTATTAAGTGGTGGGAATTCACCCCTCCACTTT.

On this clonotype: A much larger clone lies one base from this, so it may be a read error. The rearrangement joins TRBV6-2 or TRBV6-3 to TRBJ2-7, with D tentatively TRBD1 (5 bases). The CDR3 contains 13 residues. CDR1 is MNHEY, CDR2 SVGEGT, per germline. The germline V and J ends were trimmed by 3 bases and 5 bases, with 11 bases remaining between them. The CDR3: CASSYFSGNEQYF. CDR3 DNA: TGTGCCAGCAGTTATTTCTCAGGGAACGAGCAGTACTTC.

With regard to this clonotype: A single base separates this from a much larger clone, so it may be a read error. Here the CDR3 reads CASSSVSRRPRVGEQFF. The CDR3, as DNA: TGTGCCAGCAGTTCCGTCAGCCGGCGGCCGAGGGTGGGTGAGCAGTTCTTC. The chain uses TRBV6-6 and TRBJ2-1, with TRBD2 as a possible D gene (5 bases). From germline, CDR1 is MNHNY and CDR2 SVGAGI (reference sequence). The CDR3 contains 17 residues. V was cut by 4 bases and J by 9 bases, with 25 bases left in between.

This clonotype was detected many times. This chain links TRBV5-5 with TRBJ1-2; D gene unclear. This CDR3 contains 16 residues. The germline CDR1 and CDR2 sequences are SGHKS and YYEKEE (reference sequence). V lost 7 bases and J lost 4, with 23 bases in between. DNA for the CDR3: TGTGCCAGCGTTAACCCTGTCTCGCGAAAGACCTATGGCTACACCTTC. Its translation: CASVNPVSRKTYGYTF.

This clonotype was seen ten or more times. This chain links TRBV4-2 with TRBJ2-7, with D perhaps matching TRBD2 (5 bases). The CDR3 consists of 12 residues. The V end was cut by 3 bases, the J end by 3 bases, with 6 bases between. Germline V CDR1 and CDR2: LGHNA, YNFKEQ. CDR3 DNA: TGTGCCAGCAGCCATACTAGCTACGAGCAGTACTTC. This codes for CASSHTSYEQYF.